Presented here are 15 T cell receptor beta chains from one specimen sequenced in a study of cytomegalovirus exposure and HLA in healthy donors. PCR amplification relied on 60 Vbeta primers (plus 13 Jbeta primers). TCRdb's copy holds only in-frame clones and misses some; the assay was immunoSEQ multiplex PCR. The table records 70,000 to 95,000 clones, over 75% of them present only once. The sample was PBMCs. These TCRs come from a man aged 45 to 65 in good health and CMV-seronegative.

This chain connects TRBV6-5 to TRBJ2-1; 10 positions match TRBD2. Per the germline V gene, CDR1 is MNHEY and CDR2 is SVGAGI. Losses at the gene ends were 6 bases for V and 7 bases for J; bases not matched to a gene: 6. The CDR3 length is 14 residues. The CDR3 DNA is TGTGCCAGCAGGAGCGGGGGGGCCGGGAATGAGCAGTTCTTC. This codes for CASRSGGAGNEQFF.

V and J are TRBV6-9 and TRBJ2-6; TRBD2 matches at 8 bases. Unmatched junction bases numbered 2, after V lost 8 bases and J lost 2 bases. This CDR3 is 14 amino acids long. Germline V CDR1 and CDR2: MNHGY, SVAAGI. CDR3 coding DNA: TGTGCCAGCCGGGGGGGGGCTGGGGCCAACGTCCTGACTTTC. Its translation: CASRGGAGANVLTF.

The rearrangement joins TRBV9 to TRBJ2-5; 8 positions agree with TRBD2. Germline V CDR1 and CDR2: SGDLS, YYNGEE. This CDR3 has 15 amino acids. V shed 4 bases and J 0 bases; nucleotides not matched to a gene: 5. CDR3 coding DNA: TGTGCCAGCAGCCTTAGCGGGACTGACCAAGAGACCCAGTACTTC. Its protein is CASSLSGTDQETQYF.

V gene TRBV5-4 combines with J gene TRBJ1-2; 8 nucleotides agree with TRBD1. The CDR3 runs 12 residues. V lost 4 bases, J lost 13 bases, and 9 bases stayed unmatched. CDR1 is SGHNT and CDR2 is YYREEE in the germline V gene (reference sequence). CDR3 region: CASSGKDRASTF. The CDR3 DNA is TGTGCCAGCAGCGGCAAGGACAGGGCGAGCACCTTC.

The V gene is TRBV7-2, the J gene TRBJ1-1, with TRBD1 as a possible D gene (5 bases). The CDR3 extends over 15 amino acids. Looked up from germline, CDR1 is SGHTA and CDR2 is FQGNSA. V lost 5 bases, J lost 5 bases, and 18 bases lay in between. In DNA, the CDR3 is TGTGCCAGCAGCCCCGCGACAGCCCGATGGACTGAAGCTTTCTTT. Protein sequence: CASSPATARWTEAFF. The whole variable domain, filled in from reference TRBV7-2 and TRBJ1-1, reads GAGVSQSPSNKVTEKGKDVELRCDPISGHTALYWYRQSLGQGLEFLIYFQGNSAPDKSGLPSDRFSAERTGGSVSTLTIQRTQQEDSAVYLCASSPATARWTEAFFGQGTRLTVV.

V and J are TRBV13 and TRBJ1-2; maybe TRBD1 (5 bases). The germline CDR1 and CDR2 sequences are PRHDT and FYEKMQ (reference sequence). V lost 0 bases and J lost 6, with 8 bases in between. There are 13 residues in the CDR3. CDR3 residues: CASSLGPGDGYTF. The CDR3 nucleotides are TGTGCCAGCAGCTTAGGCCCGGGGGATGGCTACACCTTC.

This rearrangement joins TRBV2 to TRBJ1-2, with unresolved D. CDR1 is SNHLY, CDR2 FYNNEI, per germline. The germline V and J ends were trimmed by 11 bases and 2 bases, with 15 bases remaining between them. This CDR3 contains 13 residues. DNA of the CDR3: TGTGCCTATGATTACGGACTCAACTATGGCTACACCTTC. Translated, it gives CAYDYGLNYGYTF.

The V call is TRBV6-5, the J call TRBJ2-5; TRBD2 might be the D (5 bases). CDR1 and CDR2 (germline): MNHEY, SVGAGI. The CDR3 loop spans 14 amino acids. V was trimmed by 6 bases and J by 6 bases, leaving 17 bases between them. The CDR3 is CASSLRWEIKTQYF. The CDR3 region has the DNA TGTGCCAGCAGCCTCAGGTGGGAGATTAAGACCCAGTACTTC.

In DNA form, the CDR3 reads TGTGCCACCAGCAGAGATTTTGGACAGGGGCGGGAGACCCAGTACTTC. It codes for CATSRDFGQGRETQYF. This chain connects TRBV15 to TRBJ2-5; 9 nucleotides match TRBD1. J was trimmed by 5 bases and V by 0 bases; bases with no gene match: 7. The CDR3 spans 16 residues. Germline lookup yields CDR1 LNHNV and CDR2 YYDKDF (reference sequence).

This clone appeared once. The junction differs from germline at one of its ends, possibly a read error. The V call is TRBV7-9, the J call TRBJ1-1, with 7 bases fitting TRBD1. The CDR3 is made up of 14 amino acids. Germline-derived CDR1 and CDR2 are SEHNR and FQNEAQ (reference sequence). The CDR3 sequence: CSSRGDRLNTEAFF. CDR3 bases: TGTTCCAGCAGGGGGGACAGACTGAACACTGAAGCTTTCTTT.

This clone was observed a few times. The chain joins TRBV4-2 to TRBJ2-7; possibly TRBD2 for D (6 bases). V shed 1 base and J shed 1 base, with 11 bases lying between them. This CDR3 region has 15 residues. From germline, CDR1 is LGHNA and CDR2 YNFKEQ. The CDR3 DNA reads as TGTGCCAGCAGCCAAGCCTCGGGGGAGTCCTACGAGCAGTACTTC. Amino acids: CASSQASGESYEQYF.

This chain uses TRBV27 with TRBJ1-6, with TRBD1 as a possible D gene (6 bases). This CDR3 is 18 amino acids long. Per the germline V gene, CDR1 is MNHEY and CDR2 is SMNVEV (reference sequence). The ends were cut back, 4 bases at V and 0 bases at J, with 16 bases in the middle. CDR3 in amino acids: CASSSRQGRFSYNSPLHF. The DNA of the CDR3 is TGTGCCAGCAGTTCCCGCCAGGGGCGATTCTCCTATAATTCACCCCTCCACTTT.

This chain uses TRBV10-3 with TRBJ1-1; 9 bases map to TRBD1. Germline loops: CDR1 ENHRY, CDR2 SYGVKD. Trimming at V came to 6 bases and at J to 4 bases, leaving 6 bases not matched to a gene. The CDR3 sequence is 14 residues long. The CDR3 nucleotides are TGTGCCATCAGCATAACAGGGGGCTCCACTGAAGCTTTCTTT. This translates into CAISITGGSTEAFF.

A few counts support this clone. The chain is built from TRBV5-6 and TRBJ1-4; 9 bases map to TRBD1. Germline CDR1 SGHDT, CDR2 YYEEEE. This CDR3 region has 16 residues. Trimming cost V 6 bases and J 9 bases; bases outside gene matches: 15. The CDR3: CASTNDPGQGRKKLFF. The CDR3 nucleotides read TGTGCCAGCACCAACGATCCGGGACAGGGTAGAAAAAAACTGTTTTTT.

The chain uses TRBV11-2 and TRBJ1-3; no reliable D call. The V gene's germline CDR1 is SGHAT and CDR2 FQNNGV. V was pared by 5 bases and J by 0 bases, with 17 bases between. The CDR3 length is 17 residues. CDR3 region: CASSQVVGPSSGNTIYF. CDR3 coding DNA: TGTGCCAGCAGCCAGGTCGTCGGCCCGAGCTCTGGAAACACCATATATTTT.